This T cell receptor (beta chain) was sequenced for a study of blood T cell repertoires in COVID-19. The data were produced by immunoSEQ multiplex PCR, yet TCRdb's version contains in-frame clones alone and is incomplete. This table holds about 310,000 clones, around 90% found once. Unmatched junction bases numbered 16, after V lost 3 bases and J lost 8 bases. Germline CDR1 reads SGDLS; CDR2 reads YYNGEE. The CDR3 length is 17 residues. This clone was seen repeatedly, ten times or more. Enrollees, roughly 18 to 90 years old, lived in approximately 25 US areas. Donors were grouped by their self-reported clinical history.

The rearrangement joins TRBV9 to TRBJ1-1; 10 positions agree with TRBD1. This TCR was sampled from a man in his sixties who had recovered from COVID-19. The sequenced material came from PBMCs or T cells enriched from blood (not recorded which). CDR3 amino acids: CASSARQGALGRSEAFF. CDR3 bases: TGTGCCAGCAGCGCCCGACAGGGGGCCCTGGGACGGTCGGAAGCTTTCTTT.